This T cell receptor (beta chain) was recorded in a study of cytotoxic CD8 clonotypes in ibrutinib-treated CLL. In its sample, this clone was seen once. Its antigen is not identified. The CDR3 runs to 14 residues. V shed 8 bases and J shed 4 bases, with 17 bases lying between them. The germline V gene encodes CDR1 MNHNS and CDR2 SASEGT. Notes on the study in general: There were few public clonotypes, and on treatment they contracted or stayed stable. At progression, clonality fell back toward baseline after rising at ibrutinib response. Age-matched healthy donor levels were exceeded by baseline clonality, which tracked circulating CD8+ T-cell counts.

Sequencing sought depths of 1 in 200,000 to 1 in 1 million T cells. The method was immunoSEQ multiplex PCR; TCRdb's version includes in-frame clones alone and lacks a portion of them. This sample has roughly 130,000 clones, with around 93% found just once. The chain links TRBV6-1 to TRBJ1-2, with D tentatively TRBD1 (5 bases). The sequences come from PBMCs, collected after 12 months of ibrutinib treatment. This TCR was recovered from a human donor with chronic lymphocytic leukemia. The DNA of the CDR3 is TGTGCCAGCCTAATGCGTGGGGGTGTCTATGGCTACACCTTC. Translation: CASLMRGGVYGYTF.